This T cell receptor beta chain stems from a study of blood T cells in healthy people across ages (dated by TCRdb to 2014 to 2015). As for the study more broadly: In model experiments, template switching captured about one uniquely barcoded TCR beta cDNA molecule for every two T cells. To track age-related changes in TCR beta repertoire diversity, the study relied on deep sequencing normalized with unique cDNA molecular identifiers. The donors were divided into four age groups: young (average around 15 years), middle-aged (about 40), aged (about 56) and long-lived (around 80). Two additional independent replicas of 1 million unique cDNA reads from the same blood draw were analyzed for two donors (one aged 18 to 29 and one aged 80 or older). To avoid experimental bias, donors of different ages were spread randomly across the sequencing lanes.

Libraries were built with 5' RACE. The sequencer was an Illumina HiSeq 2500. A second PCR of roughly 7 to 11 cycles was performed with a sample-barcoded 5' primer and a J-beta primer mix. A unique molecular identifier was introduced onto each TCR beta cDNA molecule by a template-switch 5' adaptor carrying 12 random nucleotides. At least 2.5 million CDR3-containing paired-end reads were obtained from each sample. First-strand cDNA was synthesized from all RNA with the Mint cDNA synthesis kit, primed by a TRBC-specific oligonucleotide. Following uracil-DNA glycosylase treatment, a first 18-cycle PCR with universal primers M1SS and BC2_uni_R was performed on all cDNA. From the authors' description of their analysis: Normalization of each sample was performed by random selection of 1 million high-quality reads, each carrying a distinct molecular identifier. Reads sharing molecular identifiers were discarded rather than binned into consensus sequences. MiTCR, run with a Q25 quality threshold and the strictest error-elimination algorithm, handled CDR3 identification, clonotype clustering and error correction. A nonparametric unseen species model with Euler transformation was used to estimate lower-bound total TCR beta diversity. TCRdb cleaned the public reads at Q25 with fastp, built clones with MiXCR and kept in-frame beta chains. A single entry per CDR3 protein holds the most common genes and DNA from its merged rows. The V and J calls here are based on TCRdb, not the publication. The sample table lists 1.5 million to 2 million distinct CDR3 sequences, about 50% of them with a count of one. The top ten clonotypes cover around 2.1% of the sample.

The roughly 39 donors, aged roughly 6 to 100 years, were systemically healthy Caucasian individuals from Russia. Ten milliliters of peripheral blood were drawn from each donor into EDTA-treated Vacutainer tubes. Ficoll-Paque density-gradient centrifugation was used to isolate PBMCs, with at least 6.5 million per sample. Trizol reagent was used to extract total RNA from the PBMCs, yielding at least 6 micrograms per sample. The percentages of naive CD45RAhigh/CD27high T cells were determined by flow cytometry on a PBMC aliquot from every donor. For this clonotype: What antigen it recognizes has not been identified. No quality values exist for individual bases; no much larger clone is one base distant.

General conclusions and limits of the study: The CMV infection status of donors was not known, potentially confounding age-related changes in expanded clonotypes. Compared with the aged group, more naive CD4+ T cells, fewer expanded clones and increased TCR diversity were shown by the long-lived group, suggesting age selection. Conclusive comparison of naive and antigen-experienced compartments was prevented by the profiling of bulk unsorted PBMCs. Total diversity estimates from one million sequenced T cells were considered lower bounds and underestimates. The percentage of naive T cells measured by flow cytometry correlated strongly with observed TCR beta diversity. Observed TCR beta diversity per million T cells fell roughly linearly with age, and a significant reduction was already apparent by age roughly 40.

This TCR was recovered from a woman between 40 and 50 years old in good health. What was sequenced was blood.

The CDR3 loop reads CASSERGLLSETQYF. The nucleotide sequence reads as follows: TGTGCCAGCAGTGAACGCGGACTATTGTCCGAGACCCAGTACTTC. The rearranged chain carries TRBV2 and TRBJ2-5, and the D gene may be TRBD2, 6 bases matching. CDR1 and CDR2 (SNHLY, FYNNEI) derive from the germline V gene. The CDR3 measures 15 amino acids from cysteine to phenylalanine. Of the read, only the CDR3 DNA is kept; its 45 bases are in frame from base 1. The V end loses 2 bases and the J end loses 5 bases, and a stretch of 15 bases separates them.